The clone carrying this T cell receptor (beta chain) occurred a few times. Germline loops: CDR1 SEHNR, CDR2 FQNEAQ (reference sequence). This CDR3 is built from 15 residues. V lost 5 bases and J lost 6; bases outside the gene matches: 8. MiXCR, run by TCRdb on the 5' RACE reads, gives a single entry per CDR3 protein. The table lists hundreds of thousands of distinct CDR3 sequences, around 21% of them singletons. These data come from a study of T-cell memory formation after mild COVID-19. Sample: PBMCs or a T cell subset sorted from them (not recorded which). This receptor was obtained from an adult woman who had mild COVID-19 (a few samples of this study predate the infection). Cell type and time point are not known. The gene calls are TRBV7-9 and TRBJ2-1; 9 bases are shared with TRBD1. The CDR3 bases are TGTGCCAGCAGCCTACGGGACAGGGTTGGCAATGAGCAGTTCTTC. This codes for CASSLRDRVGNEQFF.